This T cell receptor beta chain comes out of a study of beta chain features in type 1 diabetes. Study conclusions and caveats: In comparison with healthy donors, patients had naive, central memory and Treg TCRB repertoires that appeared more similar. Type 1 diabetes patients had moderately but significantly shorter TCRB CDR3s in all four CD4+ subsets. VDJ junctions in type 1 diabetes patients carried more deletions and fewer insertions.

Investigators reverse transcribed all isolated RNA, so they sequenced expressed TCRB transcripts. Sequencing was performed with immunoSEQ multiplex PCR; in TCRdb, only in-frame clones are kept and a portion is missing. Here the sample spans roughly 140,000 clones, less than 9% being singletons. Only a few counts were recorded for this clone. Its antigen is unknown. Since a much larger clone is just one base distant, this may be a read error. Purity exceeded 95% in all sorted populations. V trimming: 6 bases; J trimming: 5 bases; junction bases outside the gene matches: 5. Germline CDR1 reads MNHNY; CDR2 reads SVGAGI (reference sequence). The CDR3 runs to 14 residues.

The genes are TRBV6-6 and TRBJ2-7; the match to TRBD2 covers 12 bases. The sequence derives from a woman younger than 45 in good health. Sequencing was carried out using central memory CD4+ T cells from blood. CDR3 coding DNA: TGTGCCAGCAGCTTGACTAGCGGGAGTCACGAGCAGTACTTC. Residues: CASSLTSGSHEQYF.